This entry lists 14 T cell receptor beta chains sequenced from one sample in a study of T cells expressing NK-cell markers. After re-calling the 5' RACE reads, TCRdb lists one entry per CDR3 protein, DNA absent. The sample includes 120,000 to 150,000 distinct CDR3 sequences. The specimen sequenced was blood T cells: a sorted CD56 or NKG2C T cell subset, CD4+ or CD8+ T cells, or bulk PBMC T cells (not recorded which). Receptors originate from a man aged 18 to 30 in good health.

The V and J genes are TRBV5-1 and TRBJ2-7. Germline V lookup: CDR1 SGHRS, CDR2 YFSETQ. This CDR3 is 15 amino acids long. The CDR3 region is CASSPAGRIDGEQYF. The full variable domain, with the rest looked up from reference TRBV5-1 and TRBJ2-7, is KAGVTQTPRYLIKTRGQQVTLSCSPISGHRSVSWYQQTPGQGLQFLFEYFSETQRNKGNFPGRFSGRQFSNSRSEMNVSTLELGDSALYLCASSPAGRIDGEQYFGPGTRLTVT.

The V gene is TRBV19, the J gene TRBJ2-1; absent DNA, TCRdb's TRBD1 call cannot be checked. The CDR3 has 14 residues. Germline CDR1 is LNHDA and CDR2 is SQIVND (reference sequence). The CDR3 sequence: CASSRGGVYNEQFF.

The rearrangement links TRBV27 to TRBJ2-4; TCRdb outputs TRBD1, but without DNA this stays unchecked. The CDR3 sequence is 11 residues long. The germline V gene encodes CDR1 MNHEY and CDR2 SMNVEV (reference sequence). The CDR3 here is CASRFGTWLYF.

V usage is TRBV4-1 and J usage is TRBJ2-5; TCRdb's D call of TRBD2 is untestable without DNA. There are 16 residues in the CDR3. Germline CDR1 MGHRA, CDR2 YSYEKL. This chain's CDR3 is CASSQGGLAGQETQYF.

This chain's CDR3 is CASSSLGLAGVYEQFF. The chain employs TRBV27 and TRBJ2-1; the TRBD2 assignment by TCRdb is unverifiable without DNA. CDR1 and CDR2 (germline): MNHEY, SMNVEV (reference sequence). This CDR3 region has 16 residues.

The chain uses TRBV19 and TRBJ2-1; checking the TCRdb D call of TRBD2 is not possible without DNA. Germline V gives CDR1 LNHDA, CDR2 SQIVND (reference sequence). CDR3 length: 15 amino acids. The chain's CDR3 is CASSSGTSDYNEQFF.

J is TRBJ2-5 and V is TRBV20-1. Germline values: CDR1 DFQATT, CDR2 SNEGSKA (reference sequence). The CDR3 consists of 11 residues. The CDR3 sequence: CSAGPTETQYF.

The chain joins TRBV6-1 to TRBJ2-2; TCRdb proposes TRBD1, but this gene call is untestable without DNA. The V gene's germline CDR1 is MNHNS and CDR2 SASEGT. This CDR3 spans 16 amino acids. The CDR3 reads CASSPISGQMDGELFF.

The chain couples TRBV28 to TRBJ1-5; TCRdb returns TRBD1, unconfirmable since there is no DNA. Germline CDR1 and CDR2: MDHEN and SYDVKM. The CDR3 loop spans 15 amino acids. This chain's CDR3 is CASREGQGAGQPQHF.

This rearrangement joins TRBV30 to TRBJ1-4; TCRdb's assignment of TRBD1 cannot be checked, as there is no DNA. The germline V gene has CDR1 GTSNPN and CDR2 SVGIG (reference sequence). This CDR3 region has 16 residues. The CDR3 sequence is CAWSHPETVPNEKLFF.

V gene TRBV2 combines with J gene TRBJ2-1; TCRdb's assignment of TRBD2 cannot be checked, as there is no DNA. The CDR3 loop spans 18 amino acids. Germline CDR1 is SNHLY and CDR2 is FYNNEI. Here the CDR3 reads CASSEIVLAGWGHNEQFF.

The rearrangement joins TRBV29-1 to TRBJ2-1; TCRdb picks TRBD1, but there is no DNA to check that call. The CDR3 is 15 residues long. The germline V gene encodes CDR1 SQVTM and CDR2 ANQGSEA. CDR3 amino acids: CSVEQGDRYYNEQFF.

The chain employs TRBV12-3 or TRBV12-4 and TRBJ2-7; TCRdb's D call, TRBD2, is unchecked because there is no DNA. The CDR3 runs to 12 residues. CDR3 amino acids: CASGDFSYEQYF.

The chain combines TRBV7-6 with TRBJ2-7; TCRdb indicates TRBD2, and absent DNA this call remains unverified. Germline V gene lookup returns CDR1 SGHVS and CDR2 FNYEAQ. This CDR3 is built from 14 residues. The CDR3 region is CASSFKGLAYEQYF.